Following are 15 T cell receptor beta chains from one sample sequenced in a study of T cells after yellow fever vaccination (dated by TCRdb to the late 2010s). Libraries were made using 5' RACE. Sequencing was performed on an Illumina HiSeq 2500. Starting from the raw public reads, TCRdb applied fastp trimming at Q25, assembled clones with MiXCR and retained in-frame beta chains. Entries that share a CDR3 protein sequence are merged under the most common genes and DNA. This sample is represented by just under 600,000 distinct CDR3 sequences; roughly 14% of them were singletons. About an eighth of the sample is taken by the ten largest. The meaning of the sample's treatment or condition label: live attenuated yellow fever vaccine strain. The sample consisted of PBMCs, taken on the day of the yellow fever booster vaccination. Every receptor here comes from a young man who received the YFV17D yellow fever vaccine.

In this sample, this clonotype turned up a few times. This sequence joins TRBV20-1 and TRBJ1-3; D uncertain. The V and J ends lost 0 bases and 4 bases respectively, with 10 bases between them. Germline V gene sequence: CDR1 DFQATT, CDR2 SNEGSKA (reference sequence). The length of the CDR3 is 14 residues. The CDR3 sequence is CSARDSRVGNTIYF. CDR3 nucleotide sequence: TGCAGTGCTAGAGATAGTAGGGTCGGAAACACCATATATTTT.

V gene TRBV21-1 combines with J gene TRBJ2-7. TRBV21-1 is assigned pseudogene status. The CDR3 totals 15 residues. This CDR3 reads CASSNNAHSTYEQYF. In nucleotides, the CDR3 is TGTGCCAGCAGCAACAATGCCCACTCGACCTACGAGCAGTACTTC.

This rearrangement joins TRBV20-1 to TRBJ1-5; D perhaps matches TRBD1 (5 bases). CDR3 length equals 16 residues. Trimming removed 6 bases at V and 1 base at J, with 19 bases between. In germline, CDR1 is DFQATT, CDR2 SNEGSKA (reference sequence). In nucleotides, the CDR3 is TGCAGTGCCTGCCCCCTCGGACGGGGGAGCAATCAGCCCCAGCATTTT. This sequence encodes CSACPLGRGSNQPQHF.

This clonotype was observed a handful of times. V gene TRBV24-1 combines with J gene TRBJ1-2; no reliable D call. The CDR3 length is 14 residues. In germline, CDR1 is KGHDR, CDR2 SFDVKD. The V end was cut by 4 bases, the J end by 4 bases, with 12 bases between. CDR3 sequence: CATSDRTGSYGYTF. The CDR3 DNA sequence: TGTGCCACCAGTGACCGGACGGGGAGCTATGGCTACACCTTC.

This clonotype was seen more than once but under ten times. The chain is built from TRBV28 and TRBJ2-7; 9 nucleotides agree with TRBD2. Germline-derived CDR1 and CDR2 are MDHEN and SYDVKM. The CDR3 sequence is 14 residues long. V shed 4 bases, J shed 6 bases, and the junction held 7 bases outside the gene matches. The CDR3 region has the DNA TGTGCCAGCAGTTCCGGGACTAGCCTAACCGAGCAGTACTTC. Amino acids: CASSSGTSLTEQYF. The whole variable domain, filled in from reference TRBV28 and TRBJ2-7, reads DVKVTQSSRYLVKRTGEKVFLECVQDMDHENMFWYRQDPGLGLRLIYFSYDVKMKEKGDIPEGYSVSREKKERFSLILESASTNQTSMYLCASSSGTSLTEQYFGPGTRLTVT.

This clonotype has more than one count but fewer than ten. This chain links TRBV6-2 or TRBV6-3 with TRBJ1-5; 8 nucleotides match TRBD1. V was clipped by 6 bases and J by 3 bases; unmatched bases: 7. Germline V lookup: CDR1 MNHEY, CDR2 SVGEGT. CDR3 size: 15 residues. This CDR3 reads CASSPTQGVNQPQHF. CDR3 in DNA: TGTGCCAGCAGCCCCACACAGGGGGTCAATCAGCCCCAGCATTTT.

In this sample, this clonotype turned up a few times. The V gene is TRBV7-2, the J gene TRBJ2-7; D is perhaps TRBD1 or TRBD2 (5 bases each). Per germline, CDR1 SGHTA and CDR2 FQGNSA. Trimming left V 4 bases short and J 3 bases short, with 13 bases between. The length of the CDR3 is 14 residues. CDR3 bases: TGTGCCAGCAGCTCGTCAGGGAGTGGCTACGAGCAGTACTTC. This translates into CASSSSGSGYEQYF.

This rearrangement joins TRBV19 to TRBJ2-2; 7 bases align to TRBD2. Per germline, CDR1 LNHDA and CDR2 SQIVND (reference sequence). The CDR3 is made up of 15 amino acids. Unmatched junction bases numbered 10, after V lost 6 bases and J lost 6 bases. This CDR3 is CASRRRIAGAGELFF. The DNA for the CDR3 is TGTGCCAGTAGAAGGAGGATAGCGGGTGCCGGGGAGCTGTTTTTT.

This clonotype was seen repeatedly, ten times or more. The chain combines TRBV20-1 with TRBJ2-7; D is possibly TRBD2 (5 bases). This CDR3 has 12 residues. Deletions cut 3 bases from V and 7 bases from J, with 13 bases between. Germline lookup yields CDR1 DFQATT and CDR2 SNEGSKA (reference sequence). CDR3 loop: CSASGWPGEQYF. The CDR3 bases are TGCAGTGCTAGTGGGTGGCCGGGGGAGCAGTACTTC.

The rearrangement links TRBV10-3 to TRBJ2-5; 9 nucleotides agree with TRBD2. Germline CDR1 reads ENHRY; CDR2 reads SYGVKD. CDR3 size: 14 residues. J was trimmed by 4 bases and V by 3 bases; bases with no gene match: 3. CDR3 in amino acids: CAISDGRGGETQYF. CDR3 bases: TGTGCCATCAGTGATGGGCGGGGGGGAGAGACCCAGTACTTC.

This clonotype was counted between two and nine times. The rearrangement links TRBV21-1 to TRBJ2-1; TRBD1 is the table's D call and was not checked against the DNA. TRBV21-1 is a pseudogene. The CDR3 runs 16 residues. CDR3: CASSSLEVKNYNEQFF. The DNA of the CDR3 is TGTGCCAGCAGCTCCCTGGAGGTCAAGAACTACAATGAGCAGTTCTTC.

This clonotype was counted ten times or more. The chain recombines TRBV7-2 with TRBJ2-7; weak D call: TRBD2 (6 bases). This CDR3 spans 13 amino acids. Trimming cost V 4 bases and J 4 bases, with 11 bases left between them. Germline assignment: CDR1 SGHTA and CDR2 FQGNSA. The CDR3 sequence is CASSYNRGYEQYF. DNA of the CDR3: TGTGCCAGCAGCTACAACCGGGGGTACGAGCAGTACTTC. Looking up the rest from reference TRBV7-2 and TRBJ2-7 gives the full variable domain: GAGVSQSPSNKVTEKGKDVELRCDPISGHTALYWYRQSLGQGLEFLIYFQGNSAPDKSGLPSDRFSAERTGGSVSTLTIQRTQQEDSAVYLCASSYNRGYEQYFGPGTRLTVT.

There are a few counts of this clonotype. V usage is TRBV3-1 and J usage is TRBJ2-7; unclear D gene. The V and J ends lost 8 bases and 7 bases respectively, with 12 bases between them. CDR1 is LGHDT, CDR2 YNNKEL, per germline (reference sequence). CDR3 length: 11 residues. For the CDR3, the DNA is TGTGCCAGCGGGGATCGTCCTGAGCAGTACTTC. Residues: CASGDRPEQYF.

The chain is built from TRBV6-6 and TRBJ1-2; D gene unclear. This CDR3 has 13 amino acids. V was shortened by 6 bases and J by 3 bases, with 11 bases between the two germline ends. Germline V gene data show CDR1 as MNHNY and CDR2 as SVGAGI (reference sequence). In DNA form, the CDR3 reads TGTGCCAGCAGCCCGGACGGAGACTATGGCTACACCTTC. Translating gives CASSPDGDYGYTF.

The chain joins TRBV24-1 to TRBJ2-5; either TRBD1 or TRBD2 may fit D (5 bases each). The CDR3 sequence is 14 residues long. Per the germline V gene, CDR1 is KGHDR and CDR2 is SFDVKD. Trimming removed 7 bases at V and 2 bases at J, with 13 bases between. The CDR3 DNA reads as TGTGCCACCAGCCGGGGCGGCCCACAAGAGACCCAGTACTTC. It specifies CATSRGGPQETQYF.